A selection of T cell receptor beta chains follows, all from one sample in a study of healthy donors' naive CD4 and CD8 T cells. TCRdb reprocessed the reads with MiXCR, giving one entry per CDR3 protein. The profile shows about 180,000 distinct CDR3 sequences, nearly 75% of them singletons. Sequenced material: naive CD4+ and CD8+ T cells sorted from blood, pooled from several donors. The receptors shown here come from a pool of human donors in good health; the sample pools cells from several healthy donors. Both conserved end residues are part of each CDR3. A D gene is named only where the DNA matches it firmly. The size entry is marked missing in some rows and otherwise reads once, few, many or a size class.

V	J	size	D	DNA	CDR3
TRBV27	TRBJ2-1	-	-	TGTGCCAGCAGTCTAGGTAAAGGCAGGGAGTACAATGAGCAGTTCTTC	CASSLGKGREYNEQFF
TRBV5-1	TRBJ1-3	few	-	TGCGCCAGCAGCTTGGATTCTCCAGGCAGCTCTTCTGGAAACACCATATATTTT	CASSLDSPGSSSGNTIYF
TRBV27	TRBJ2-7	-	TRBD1	TGTGCCAGCAGTTTATCCGGAGACAGGGTGGGCGAGCAGTACTTC	CASSLSGDRVGEQYF
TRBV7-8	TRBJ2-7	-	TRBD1	TGTGCCAGCCTGGGACAGGGTGACGAGCAGTACTTC	CASLGQGDEQYF
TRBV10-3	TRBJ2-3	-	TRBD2	TGTGCCATCAGCGGGGGAAGACTAGCGGGGGGCACAGATACGCAGTATTTT	CAISGGRLAGGTDTQYF
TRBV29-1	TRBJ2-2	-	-	TGCAGTGCCGGGGGGCCGGGCGCCGGGGAGCTGTTTTTT	CSAGGPGAGELFF
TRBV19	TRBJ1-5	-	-	TGTGCCAGTAGTATGCCCCCCGACAATCAGCCCCAGCATTTT	CASSMPPDNQPQHF
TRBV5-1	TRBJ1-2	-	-	TGCGCCAGCAGCTTGGAGGTGATGGAGGGGAAGGACGGCTACACCTTC	CASSLEVMEGKDGYTF
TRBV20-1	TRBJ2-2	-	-	TGCAGTGCTGCGACCGGGACAACCAACACCGGGGAGCTGTTTTTT	CSAATGTTNTGELFF
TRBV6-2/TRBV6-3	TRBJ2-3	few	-	TGTGCCAGCACCCAAGGCACAGATACGCAGTATTTT	CASTQGTDTQYF
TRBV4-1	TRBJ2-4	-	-	TGCGCCAGCAGCCTCCCGACCATCCGAGAATCCAAAAACATTCAGTACTTC	CASSLPTIRESKNIQYF
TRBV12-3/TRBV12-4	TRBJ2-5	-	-	TGTGCCAGCAGTTTGAACAGCGCAGAGACCCAGTACTTC	CASSLNSAETQYF
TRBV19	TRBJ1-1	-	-	TGTGCCAGTAGTGGGTTGAAAAACACTGAAGCTTTCTTT	CASSGLKNTEAFF
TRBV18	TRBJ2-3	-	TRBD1	TGTGCCAGCTCACCCTATCAGGGGGATGAAGATACGCAGTATTTT	CASSPYQGDEDTQYF
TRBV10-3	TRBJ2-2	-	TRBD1	TGTGCCATCAGTGAGTCGAACAGGGGGCCCGGGGAGCTGTTTTTT	CAISESNRGPGELFF
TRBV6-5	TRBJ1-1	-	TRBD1	TGTGCCAGCAGTTGGGGACAGGCGTCGAACACTGAAGCTTTCTTT	CASSWGQASNTEAFF
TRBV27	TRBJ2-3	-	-	TGTGCCAGCAGTTTTGGGGCGCGTCCTTTTCGAGATACGCAGTATTTT	CASSFGARPFRDTQYF
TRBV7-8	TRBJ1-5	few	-	TGTGCCAGCAGCTTATTCACATCCCCGTATAGCAATCAGCCCCAGCATTTT	CASSLFTSPYSNQPQHF
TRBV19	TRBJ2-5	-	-	TGTGCCAGTAGTGGATGGTTTAAGGGCCTCGGTCAAGAGACCCAGTACTTC	CASSGWFKGLGQETQYF
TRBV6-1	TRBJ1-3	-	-	TGTGCCAGCTATCCGACTCTGACAGGCTCTGGAAACACCATATATTTT	CASYPTLTGSGNTIYF
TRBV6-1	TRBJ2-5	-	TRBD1	TGTGCCAGCAGTGAGACAGGGGGCCAAGAGACCCAGTACTTC	CASSETGGQETQYF
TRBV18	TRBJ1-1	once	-	TGTGCCAGCTCCCCGTGGGGGAACACTGAAGCTTTCTTT	CASSPWGNTEAFF
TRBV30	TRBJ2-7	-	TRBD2	TGTGCCTGGAGTGTACGATATAAAGCGGGAGGGCCTTTCTACGAGCAGTACTTC	CAWSVRYKAGGPFYEQYF
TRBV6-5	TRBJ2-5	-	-	TGTGCCAGCAGTAGGGTAACCGAGACCCAGTACTTC	CASSRVTETQYF
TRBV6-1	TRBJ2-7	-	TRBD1	TGTGCCAGCAGTGAAGTGGACAGGAGGTCCTACGAGCAGTACTTC	CASSEVDRRSYEQYF
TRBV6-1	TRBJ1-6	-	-	TGTGCCAGCAGTTACTTCGGGAGAGGCTCACCCCTCCACTTT	CASSYFGRGSPLHF